This T cell receptor beta chain is from a study of blood T cell repertoires in COVID-19. Germline assignment: CDR1 SNHLY and CDR2 FYNNEI. Trimming stripped 8 bases from V and 2 bases from J, with 12 bases between. This CDR3 is built from 14 residues. Sequencing was performed with immunoSEQ multiplex PCR; in TCRdb, only in-frame clones are kept and a portion is missing. The data contain approximately 170,000 clones, 75% to 85% of them seen just once; the ten biggest clones take up 4.5% to 7.5%. The sequenced material came from PBMCs or T cells enriched from blood (not recorded which). The V gene is TRBV2, the J gene TRBJ1-4; no clear D. The clonotype comes from a man in his forties who had recovered from COVID-19. CDR3 sequence: CASSLRFTNEKLFF. Here the CDR3 DNA reads TGTGCCAGCTCTCTGCGGTTTACTAATGAAAAACTGTTTTTT.